Following are 9 T cell receptor beta chains from one sample sequenced in a study of T cell repertoires in cytomegalovirus infection (dated by TCRdb to the late 2010s). TCRdb names Illumina HiSeq 1500 as the instrument used. TCRdb applied fastp at Q25 and MiXCR to the public reads, then kept only in-frame beta chains. Merged by CDR3 protein, the rows form single entries marked with the most common genes and DNA. Counted in this sample were roughly 500,000 distinct CDR3 sequences; 11% of them appeared once. The top ten clonotypes cover more than 8.5% of the sample. The sample was PBMCs. Receptors were obtained from a human donor in good health (CMV status not recorded). Some clones in this sample may be carry-over from other donors' samples.

This clonotype occurred many times. J is TRBJ1-5 and V is TRBV20-1; D gene ambiguous. This CDR3 is built from 14 residues. V was clipped by 3 bases and J by 3 bases, with 12 bases between them. From germline, CDR1 is DFQATT and CDR2 SNEGSKA (reference sequence). In nucleotides, the CDR3 is TGCAGTGCTAGCAGTGGCCAGTTCAATCAGCCCCAGCATTTT. Protein sequence: CSASSGQFNQPQHF.

This clonotype has more than one count but fewer than ten. The chain combines TRBV19 with TRBJ2-2; a possible D gene is TRBD2 (5 bases). V was cut by 4 bases and J by 3 bases, with 9 bases left in between. Germline V CDR1 and CDR2: LNHDA, SQIVND (reference sequence). The CDR3 contains 14 residues. CDR3 in DNA: TGTGCCAGTAGTACGGGGTGGGACACCGGGGAGCTGTTTTTT. Its translation is CASSTGWDTGELFF.

This clonotype was seen many times. This chain uses TRBV7-8 with TRBJ1-5; D possibly corresponds to TRBD1 (5 bases). The CDR3 is made up of 16 amino acids. With 0 bases removed from V and 1 base from J, the gap between germline ends came to 10 bases. Per the germline V gene, CDR1 is SGHVS and CDR2 is FQNEAQ. CDR3 bases: TGTGCCAGCAGCTTAGCTTTGGGGCACAGCAATCAGCCCCAGCATTTT. The encoded protein is CASSLALGHSNQPQHF.

This clonotype was seen at least ten times. The chain combines TRBV7-8 with TRBJ1-2; D is unresolved. The CDR3 extends over 16 amino acids. V lost 1 base and J 0 bases, leaving 12 bases between the germline ends. Germline lookup yields CDR1 SGHVS and CDR2 FQNEAQ. This chain's CDR3 is CASSLDPSLSNYGYTF. In DNA, the CDR3 is TGTGCCAGCAGCTTAGATCCCAGTCTTTCTAACTATGGCTACACCTTC.

The chain carries TRBV20-1 and TRBJ1-1, with D perhaps matching TRBD1 (5 bases). Germline CDR1 DFQATT, CDR2 SNEGSKA (reference sequence). CDR3 length equals 15 residues. V was clipped by 0 bases and J by 0 bases, with 11 bases between them. DNA for the CDR3: TGCAGTGCTAGAGATCCGGGGCCCATGAACACTGAAGCTTTCTTT. Translating gives CSARDPGPMNTEAFF.

The chain employs TRBV11-1 and TRBJ1-1; D is uncertain. The CDR3 is 11 amino acids. From germline, CDR1 is SGHAT and CDR2 FQDESV (reference sequence). Trimming shortened V by 4 bases and J by 6 bases, and 6 bases separated the two germline ends. The CDR3 region has the DNA TGTGCCAGCAGCTCCTCTGCTGAAGCTTTCTTT. This codes for CASSSSAEAFF.

This clonotype has just a few counts. The V gene is TRBV19, the J gene TRBJ1-6; D is possibly TRBD1 (5 bases). The CDR3 is made up of 14 amino acids. From germline, CDR1 is LNHDA and CDR2 SQIVND (reference sequence). Trimming took 9 bases from V and 9 from J, leaving 18 bases between them. The CDR3 DNA reads TGTGCCAGCCGTTTCAGGGAGGTCAGTTCACCCCTCCACTTT. It is translated as CASRFREVSSPLHF.

This clonotype was observed many times. This chain links TRBV7-6 with TRBJ2-1; D not certain. With 5 bases removed from V and 3 bases from J, the gap between germline ends came to 14 bases. The CDR3 runs to 15 residues. The germline V gene encodes CDR1 SGHVS and CDR2 FNYEAQ. CDR3 coding DNA: TGTGCCAGCAGCCCGACTGAGGACCTCTACAATGAGCAGTTCTTC. As protein: CASSPTEDLYNEQFF.

This clonotype has just a few counts. The chain joins TRBV13 to TRBJ2-7; TRBD2 agrees at 9 bases. CDR1 is PRHDT and CDR2 is FYEKMQ in the germline V gene (reference sequence). The CDR3 spans 16 residues. The V and J ends lost 5 bases and 3 bases, in that order; junction bases with no gene match: 11. The CDR3 region is CASSATFLAGLYEQYF. The CDR3 nucleotides read TGTGCCAGCAGCGCCACCTTTCTAGCGGGGCTCTACGAGCAGTACTTC. Full variable domain (missing parts from reference TRBV13 and TRBJ2-7): AAGVIQSPRHLIKEKRETATLKCYPIPRHDTVYWYQQGPGQDPQFLISFYEKMQSDKGSIPDRFSAQQFSDYHSELNMSSLELGDSALYFCASSATFLAGLYEQYFGPGTRLTVT.